This paragraph covers one T cell receptor beta chain sequence. Its antigen is unidentified. These data originate in a study of response to subunit inactivated influenza vaccine. TCRdb independently ran MiXCR on the RT-PCR reads; one entry per CDR3 protein. The sample shows 710,000 or so distinct CDR3 sequences, about 15% of them seen only once. Study observations and caveats: T cells newly recruited by each seasonal influenza vaccination are few, the authors suggested.

Trimming removed 8 bases from V and 0 bases from J; junction bases left unmatched: 4. The CDR3 spans 13 residues. CDR1 is MNHEY, CDR2 SMNVEV, per germline (reference sequence). Sequenced here: PBMCs from blood, sampled 11 to 12 days after vaccination. The sequence came from a man between 50 and 59 years old who received an inactivated influenza vaccine. This sequence joins TRBV27 and TRBJ2-7, with 7 bases that match TRBD1. The CDR3 spells CASQGQSSYEQYF. CDR3 nucleotide sequence: TGTGCCAGCCAGGGACAGTCCTCCTACGAGCAGTACTTC.